The present entry profiles one T cell receptor (beta chain) with its context. The sample originates from a study of T-cell reconstitution after alpha-beta-depleted transplantation in children. Trimming at V came to 8 bases and at J to 7 bases, leaving 8 bases not matched to a gene. Germline V gene sequence: CDR1 SEHNR, CDR2 FQNEAQ (reference sequence). The CDR3 has 13 residues. A library of TCRbeta sequences, prepared with unique molecular identifiers, was generated. MiXCR, run by TCRdb on the PCR reads, gives a single entry per CDR3 protein. This sample yields approximately 980,000 distinct CDR3 sequences, of which 25% to 35% are seen a single time; approximately 30% belongs to the top ten.

This sequence joins TRBV7-9 and TRBJ1-2; 9 nucleotides line up with TRBD1. The clonotype was recovered from a boy under two years old who had a stem cell transplant for SCID, so the T cells may come from the graft donor. The sample consisted of PBMCs, mostly from graft donor cells, taken 360 days after TCRalphabeta/CD19-depleted stem cell transplant. The CDR3 sequence is CASHGGTGIGYTF. CDR3 in DNA: TGTGCCAGCCACGGGGGGACAGGGATTGGCTACACCTTC.